This TCR beta chain is drawn from a study of blood T cell repertoires in COVID-19. Study in general: The study drew acute and convalescent COVID-19 samples from the United States, Italy and Spain. T cells, B-cell-depleted T cells, or PBMCs provided the cDNA or gDNA that served as material.

Methods used by the authors: Cell counts per sample came from amplifying reference gene primers. Profiled with immunoSEQ multiplex PCR; TCRdb holds only in-frame clones, not every one. That table is the source of V, J and clone size, and D and trimming were worked out from the DNA. The sample records 80,000 to 130,000 clones, around 90% being singletons. This CDR3 spans 13 amino acids. Trimming stripped 6 bases from V and 3 bases from J, with 9 bases between. The germline V gene has CDR1 MNHEY and CDR2 SVGAGI. The TCR sequence derives from a man aged 65-85 years with acute or convalescent COVID-19. The V gene is TRBV6-5, the J gene TRBJ1-5, with D perhaps matching TRBD1 (6 bases). Input material: peripheral blood. CDR3 protein: CASRGQINQPQHF. CDR3 nucleotide sequence: TGTGCCAGCAGGGGACAAATCAATCAGCCCCAGCATTTT.